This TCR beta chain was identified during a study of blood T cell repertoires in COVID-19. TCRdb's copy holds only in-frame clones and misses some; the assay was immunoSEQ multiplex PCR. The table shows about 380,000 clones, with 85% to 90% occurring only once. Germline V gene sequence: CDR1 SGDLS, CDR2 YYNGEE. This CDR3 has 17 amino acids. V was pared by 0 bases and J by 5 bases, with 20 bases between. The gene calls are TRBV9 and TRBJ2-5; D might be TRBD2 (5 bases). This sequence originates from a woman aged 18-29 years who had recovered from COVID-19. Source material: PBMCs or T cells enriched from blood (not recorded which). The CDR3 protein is CASSVVGTRASGETQYF. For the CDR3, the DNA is TGTGCCAGCAGCGTAGTGGGTACGAGGGCCTCGGGCGAGACCCAGTACTTC.